This T cell receptor (beta chain) was recorded in a study of blood T cell repertoires in COVID-19. Study-level information: In each case, the material was cDNA or gDNA derived from T cells, B-cell-depleted T cells, or PBMCs.

CDR1 KGHSH and CDR2 LQKENI come from the germline V gene. The CDR3 has 12 residues. V was clipped by 1 base and J by 6 bases, with 6 bases between them. Per the original data handling: Estimation of nucleated cell counts relied on the amplification of reference gene primers. Libraries were prepared by immunoSEQ multiplex PCR; TCRdb keeps only in-frame clonotypes and omits some of them. Clone size and the V and J calls come from that table; the DNA yielded D and trimming. Of over 120,000 clones listed, around 79% are singletons. The Seattle patients joined while their infection was active and were tracked longitudinally afterward.

Sequenced input: peripheral blood. This TCR was sampled from a woman in her 70s with COVID-19, enrolled during active disease. This chain joins TRBV18 and TRBJ1-1, with D perhaps matching TRBD1 (5 bases). The CDR3 spells CASSPQGSEAFF. DNA for the CDR3: TGTGCCAGCTCACCACAGGGGTCTGAAGCTTTCTTT.